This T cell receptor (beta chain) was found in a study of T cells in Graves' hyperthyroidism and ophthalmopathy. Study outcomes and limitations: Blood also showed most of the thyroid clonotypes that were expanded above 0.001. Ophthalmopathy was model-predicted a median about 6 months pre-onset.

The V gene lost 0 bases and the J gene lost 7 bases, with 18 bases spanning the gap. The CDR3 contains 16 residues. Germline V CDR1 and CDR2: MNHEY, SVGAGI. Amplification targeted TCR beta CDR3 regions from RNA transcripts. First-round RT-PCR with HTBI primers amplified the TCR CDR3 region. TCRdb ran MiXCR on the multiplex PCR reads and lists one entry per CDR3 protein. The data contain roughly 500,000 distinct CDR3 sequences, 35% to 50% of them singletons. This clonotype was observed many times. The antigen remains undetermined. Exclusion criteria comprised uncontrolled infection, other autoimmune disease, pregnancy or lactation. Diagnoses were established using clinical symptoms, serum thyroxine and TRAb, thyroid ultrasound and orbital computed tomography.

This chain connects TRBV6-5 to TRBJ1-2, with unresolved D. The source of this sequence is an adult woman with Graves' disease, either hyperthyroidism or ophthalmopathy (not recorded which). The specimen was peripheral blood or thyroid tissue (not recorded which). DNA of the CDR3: TGTGCCAGCAGTTACTCGGGAACCGGTATTAGTCGTGGCTACACCTTC. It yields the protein CASSYSGTGISRGYTF.